This T cell receptor (beta chain) was profiled in a study of tumor-infiltrating lymphocytes in primary liver carcinoma. This clonotype occurred once. The antigen is not known. Compared with germline, one end of the junction differs, possibly owing to a read error. A constant-region primer primed TCR beta cDNA synthesis from about 530 ng of total RNA. ARM-PCR was slightly modified, and three nested multiplex PCR rounds with it gave rise to the TCR beta libraries. Primers for the first two PCR rounds were TRBV1-TRBV30 forward primers and a C-beta reverse primer (about 10 cycles per round). TCRdb re-analysed the multiplex PCR reads in MiXCR, keeping a single row per CDR3 protein. The repertoire holds some 320,000 distinct CDR3 sequences, with 60% to 80% as singletons. The germline V gene has CDR1 SGHAT and CDR2 FQDESV (reference sequence). There are 14 residues in the CDR3. It was unsorted whole blood that yielded blood RNA, and germline DNA was also extracted. The patients lived with chronic HBV infection and had not yet received any treatment. Prior to surgery, four milliliters of peripheral blood were drawn.

The study, taken as a whole, reports: Tumor-blood pairs (like tumor-adjacent pairs) overlapped less than tumor region pairs did.

The chain carries TRBV11-1 and TRBJ2-7; tentative D call: TRBD1 (6 bases). This receptor was taken from a man aged 35-49 years with primary liver carcinoma and hepatitis B virus infection. Material: peripheral blood. The DNA of the CDR3 is TGTGCCAGCAACTTAGGCGACAGGTACTACGAGCAGTACTTC. Protein: CASNLGDRYYEQYF.